The 29 T cell receptor beta chains presented below share a single source sample, sequenced in a study of T cells in narcolepsy. The data were produced by immunoSEQ multiplex PCR, yet TCRdb's version contains in-frame clones alone and is incomplete. Seen here are about 25,000 clones, around 85% observed once, and the top ten hold roughly 0.74%. The sequenced sample was CD45RA- memory CD4+ T cells from PBMCs. The receptor source for this set is a human donor with narcolepsy.

This sequence joins TRBV29-1 and TRBJ2-3; D may be TRBD1 (5 bases). This CDR3 is built from 14 residues. V lost 4 bases, J lost 0 bases, and 11 bases lay in between. Germline assignment: CDR1 SQVTM and CDR2 ANQGSEA. The CDR3 is CSVGPRVSTDTQYF. The CDR3 DNA reads as TGCAGCGTTGGTCCCAGGGTTAGCACAGATACGCAGTATTTT.

The V and J genes are TRBV5-6 and TRBJ2-1; 9 bases fit TRBD2. Germline V gene data show CDR1 as SGHDT and CDR2 as YYEEEE. The CDR3 spans 15 residues. The V and J ends lost 1 base and 11 bases, in that order; junction bases with no gene match: 10. CDR3 region: CASSLLRAGGSQQFF. In DNA form, the CDR3 reads TGTGCCAGCAGCTTGTTACGCGCGGGAGGGAGTCAGCAGTTCTTC.

V is TRBV2 and J is TRBJ1-1, with D unclear. The V and J ends lost 3 bases and 0 bases respectively, with 8 bases between them. Germline assignment: CDR1 SNHLY and CDR2 FYNNEI. The CDR3 is 14 amino acids. CDR3 loop: CASSERTVNTEAFF. In DNA, the CDR3 is TGTGCCAGCAGTGAGAGGACGGTGAACACTGAAGCTTTCTTT.

The chain carries TRBV11-1 and TRBJ1-5; TRBD1 aligns across 10 bases. Per the germline V gene, CDR1 is SGHAT and CDR2 is FQDESV (reference sequence). J gave up 6 bases and V 5 bases, and 13 bases lay outside the gene matches. The CDR3 contains 17 residues. In nucleotides, the CDR3 is TGTGCCAGCAGCCCAGGGACCGGGACAGGGGCGGGTCAGCCCCAGCATTTT. Translating it yields CASSPGTGTGAGQPQHF.

V gene TRBV19 combines with J gene TRBJ2-1; TRBD2 is a possible D gene (6 bases). CDR1 and CDR2 from the germline V gene are LNHDA and SQIVND (reference sequence). This CDR3 spans 14 amino acids. V gave up 6 bases and J gave up 4 bases, with 13 bases separating them. The CDR3 region is CASSLTSQYNEQFF. CDR3 bases: TGTGCCAGTAGCCTCACTAGCCAATACAATGAGCAGTTCTTC.

This chain uses TRBV18 with TRBJ1-4; 7 bases match TRBD1. J lost 5 bases, V lost 0 bases, and 12 bases had no gene match. The CDR3 runs 18 residues. Germline CDR1 reads KGHSH; CDR2 reads LQKENI. The CDR3 DNA reads TGTGCCAGCTCACCACCTATAAATAACAGGACAGGAAATGAAAAACTGTTTTTT. It codes for CASSPPINNRTGNEKLFF.

V usage is TRBV7-3 and J usage is TRBJ2-1, with 7 bases fitting TRBD2. The CDR3 is 15 residues long. Germline CDR1 SGHTA, CDR2 FQGTGA. The junction had 17 bases not matched to a gene; V was cut back by 6 bases and J by 12 bases. The CDR3 nucleotides are TGTGCCAGCAGTTTTGGATATAGCGGGTCCGACGGGCAGTTCTTC. Protein product: CASSFGYSGSDGQFF.

This clone was observed a few times. This chain connects TRBV6-5 to TRBJ1-5; D perhaps matches TRBD1 (6 bases). The V end lost 7 bases, the J end lost 6 bases, and 13 bases lay between the germline ends. CDR1 and CDR2 (germline): MNHEY, SVGAGI. There are 13 residues in the CDR3. The DNA for the CDR3 is TGTGCCAGCACCACAGGGTTAGGTCAGCCCCAGCATTTT. It yields the protein CASTTGLGQPQHF.

The chain couples TRBV5-1 to TRBJ1-1; 9 bases match TRBD1. After removal of 0 bases from V and 6 bases from J, the junction contained 9 bases not matched to a gene. The germline CDR1 and CDR2 sequences are SGHRS and YFSETQ. CDR3 length: 16 residues. CDR3 residues: CASSLAATGGFAEAFF. Here the CDR3 DNA reads TGCGCCAGCAGCTTGGCCGCGACAGGGGGATTTGCTGAAGCTTTCTTT.

This chain connects TRBV29-1 to TRBJ2-5; unclear D gene. CDR3 length: 11 residues. V was clipped by 8 bases and J by 5 bases, with 12 bases between them. Germline V gives CDR1 SQVTM, CDR2 ANQGSEA. The CDR3 spells CSFRPGETQYF. DNA for the CDR3: TGCAGCTTCCGGCCCGGGGAGACCCAGTACTTC.

In this sample, this clone turned up once. The rearrangement links TRBV27 to TRBJ1-3, with TRBD1 as a possible D gene (5 bases). V shed 2 bases and J shed 2 bases, with 10 bases lying between them. CDR1 is MNHEY, CDR2 SMNVEV, per germline (reference sequence). The CDR3 length is 15 residues. This CDR3 reads CASSLGIGAGNTIYF. In nucleotides, the CDR3 is TGTGCCAGCAGTTTAGGAATAGGGGCTGGAAACACCATATATTTT.

The rearrangement links TRBV19 to TRBJ2-1, with unresolved D. Germline V gene data show CDR1 as LNHDA and CDR2 as SQIVND (reference sequence). V lost 6 bases and J 4 bases, leaving 10 bases between the germline ends. CDR3 length equals 13 residues. The CDR3 is CASSLRDYNEQFF. Written as DNA, the CDR3 is TGTGCCAGTAGCCTCAGAGATTACAATGAGCAGTTCTTC. Filled out from reference TRBV19 and TRBJ2-1, the complete variable domain reads DGGITQSPKYLFRKEGQNVTLSCEQNLNHDAMYWYRQDPGQGLRLIYYSQIVNDFQKGDIAEGYSVSREKKESFPLTVTSAQKNPTAFYLCASSLRDYNEQFFGPGTRLTVL.

The rearrangement uses TRBV10-1 and TRBJ1-3; D gene unclear. The CDR3 has 15 amino acids. Germline V gives CDR1 WNHNN, CDR2 SYGVQD (reference sequence). With 2 bases removed from V and 0 bases from J, the gap between germline ends came to 8 bases. The CDR3 DNA reads TGCGCCAGCAGTGAGGCGAGAAGCTCTGGAAACACCATATATTTT. This translates into CASSEARSSGNTIYF.

The CDR3 nucleotides are TGTGCCAGCAGCGGGACGACAGGGGCCTCGGAATACTATGGCTACACCTTC. It encodes CASSGTTGASEYYGYTF. The chain employs TRBV11-3 and TRBJ1-2; 8 nucleotides align to TRBD1. With 5 bases clipped from V and 3 bases from J, the junction kept 14 bases outside the gene matches. This CDR3 spans 17 amino acids. Germline CDR1 and CDR2: SGHNT and YENEEA.

V and J are TRBV11-2 and TRBJ1-4, with D perhaps TRBD1 (5 bases). Germline CDR1 and CDR2: SGHAT and FQNNGV. The CDR3 has 15 residues. V lost 1 base, J lost 5 bases, and 11 bases lay in between. The CDR3 spells CASSLGIGTNEKLFF. As DNA, the CDR3 is TGTGCCAGCAGCTTAGGCATTGGGACGAATGAAAAACTGTTTTTT.

This chain joins TRBV5-4 and TRBJ2-3, with D tentatively TRBD1 (6 bases). The V and J ends lost 4 bases and 3 bases respectively, with 12 bases between them. This CDR3 region has 14 residues. Germline loops: CDR1 SGHNT, CDR2 YYREEE (reference sequence). Written as DNA, the CDR3 is TGTGCCAGCAGCGGGGGCGGGTTGACAGATACGCAGTATTTT. Translating it yields CASSGGGLTDTQYF.

The chain has TRBV5-6 and TRBJ1-3; D not resolved. Trimming stripped 4 bases from V and 0 bases from J, with 14 bases between. CDR1 is SGHDT, CDR2 YYEEEE, per germline. The CDR3 contains 16 residues. The CDR3 nucleotides are TGTGCCAGCAGCCTACACCAGGCCCCCTCTGGAAACACCATATATTTT. Translating gives CASSLHQAPSGNTIYF.

This sequence joins TRBV19 and TRBJ2-4; D remains unclear. This CDR3 contains 15 residues. Trimming cost V 5 bases and J 0 bases, with 11 bases left between them. Germline V lookup: CDR1 LNHDA, CDR2 SQIVND (reference sequence). The CDR3 loop reads CASSEGAVAKNIQYF. The CDR3 DNA follows: TGTGCCAGTAGTGAAGGTGCGGTAGCCAAAAACATTCAGTACTTC. The full variable domain, in which reference TRBV19 and TRBJ2-4 provide the parts outside the CDR3, is DGGITQSPKYLFRKEGQNVTLSCEQNLNHDAMYWYRQDPGQGLRLIYYSQIVNDFQKGDIAEGYSVSREKKESFPLTVTSAQKNPTAFYLCASSEGAVAKNIQYFGAGTRLSVL.

This clone was found a few times. Additional DNA sequences in this sample encode the identical CDR3. CDR3 in DNA: TGTGCCAGCTCGCTTGACTACGAGCAGTACTTC. Translation: CASSLDYEQYF. V and J are TRBV18 and TRBJ2-7; no clear D. The V end was cut by 6 bases, the J end by 3 bases, with 6 bases between. The CDR3 contains 11 residues. Germline-derived CDR1 and CDR2 are KGHSH and LQKENI. The full variable domain, with the rest looked up from reference TRBV18 and TRBJ2-7, is NAGVMQNPRHLVRRRGQEARLRCSPMKGHSHVYWYRQLPEEGLKFMVYLQKENIIDESGMPKERFSAEFPKEGPSILRIQQVVRGDSAAYFCASSLDYEQYFGPGTRLTVT.

This rearrangement joins TRBV6-5 to TRBJ1-1; 7 bases are shared with TRBD1. The V and J ends lost 6 bases and 5 bases, in that order; junction bases with no gene match: 9. This CDR3 spans 14 amino acids. Germline V gene data show CDR1 as MNHEY and CDR2 as SVGAGI. The CDR3, as DNA: TGTGCCAGCAGATTCCATGCACAGGGGACTGAAGCTTTCTTT. Amino acid sequence: CASRFHAQGTEAFF.

V is TRBV29-1 and J is TRBJ2-4; the D is unclear. The CDR3 runs 12 residues. Trimming shortened V by 5 bases and J by 3 bases, and 8 bases separated the two germline ends. Germline V gene sequence: CDR1 SQVTM, CDR2 ANQGSEA. This CDR3 is CSVWSHKNIQYF. CDR3 DNA sequence: TGCAGCGTTTGGTCACACAAAAACATTCAGTACTTC.

This clone has just a few counts. The chain recombines TRBV28 with TRBJ1-4; TRBD1 agrees at 12 bases. The CDR3 length is 18 residues. V shed 6 bases and J 3 bases; nucleotides not matched to a gene: 11. Germline V lookup: CDR1 MDHEN, CDR2 SYDVKM. For the CDR3, the DNA is TGTGCCAGCAGCATAAACCGGGACAGGGGGCTGCCTAATGAAAAACTGTTTTTT. Translating gives CASSINRDRGLPNEKLFF.

This chain links TRBV14 with TRBJ1-1; tentative D call: TRBD1 (5 bases). Per germline, CDR1 SGHDN and CDR2 FVKESK. The CDR3 is 13 residues long. V was shortened by 2 bases and J by 1 base, with 5 bases between the two germline ends. The CDR3 region has the DNA TGTGCCAGCAGCCAACAGGGGAACACTGAAGCTTTCTTT. It yields the protein CASSQQGNTEAFF.

V and J are TRBV30 and TRBJ1-1; D remains ambiguous. Germline CDR1 reads GTSNPN; CDR2 reads SVGIG (reference sequence). V was clipped by 4 bases and J by 1 base, with 16 bases between them. The CDR3 covers 15 residues. This CDR3 reads CAWMSGLGKNTEAFF. For the CDR3, the DNA is TGTGCCTGGATGAGCGGTCTCGGGAAGAACACTGAAGCTTTCTTT.

The V and J genes are TRBV7-2 and TRBJ2-3; D ambiguous. Germline loops: CDR1 SGHTA, CDR2 FQGNSA. This CDR3 is 16 amino acids long. V lost 5 bases and J lost 3, with 18 bases in between. CDR3 region: CASSPRWELGTDTQYF. CDR3 nucleotide sequence: TGTGCCAGCAGCCCCAGGTGGGAACTCGGAACAGATACGCAGTATTTT.

The chain combines TRBV5-4 with TRBJ1-2; D might be TRBD1 (6 bases). Trimming removed 0 bases at V and 5 bases at J, with 17 bases between. The V gene's germline CDR1 is SGHNT and CDR2 YYREEE (reference sequence). CDR3 size: 16 residues. The chain's CDR3 is CASSLGVDRQVYGYTF. Written as DNA, the CDR3 is TGTGCCAGCAGCTTGGGTGTCGACAGGCAAGTATATGGCTACACCTTC.

J is TRBJ2-3 and V is TRBV4-2, with D unresolved. Germline lookup yields CDR1 LGHNA and CDR2 YNFKEQ. The CDR3 spans 17 residues. The ends were cut back, 3 bases at V and 0 bases at J, with 16 bases in the middle. CDR3 loop: CASSHLRRQGSTDTQYF. CDR3 nucleotide sequence: TGTGCCAGCAGCCATTTGAGGCGTCAAGGAAGCACAGATACGCAGTATTTT.

About this clone: A junction boundary mismatches the germline segment, possibly from a read error. The rearrangement uses TRBV11-2 and TRBJ2-5; 12 bases align to TRBD2. This CDR3 contains 17 residues. CDR1 SGHAT and CDR2 FQNNGV come from the germline V gene. The CDR3 spells CAGSLWSSGRADETQYF. The CDR3 DNA reads as TGTGCCGGCAGCCTCTGGTCTAGCGGGAGGGCCGACGAGACCCAGTACTTC.

J is TRBJ2-1 and V is TRBV18; 8 bases are shared with TRBD2. J lost 9 bases, V lost 3 bases, and 13 bases had no gene match. The germline gives CDR1 KGHSH, CDR2 LQKENI. This CDR3 region has 16 residues. The CDR3 loop is CASSPDGAGGGGEQFF. The CDR3 DNA follows: TGTGCCAGCTCACCGGACGGGGCGGGGGGCGGAGGTGAGCAGTTCTTC. The full variable domain, rest sourced from reference TRBV18 and TRBJ2-1, is NAGVMQNPRHLVRRRGQEARLRCSPMKGHSHVYWYRQLPEEGLKFMVYLQKENIIDESGMPKERFSAEFPKEGPSILRIQQVVRGDSAAYFCASSPDGAGGGGEQFFGPGTRLTVL.